The 17 T cell receptor beta chains below all came from one sample that was sequenced in a study of T cells in Graves' hyperthyroidism and ophthalmopathy. Regions amplified from RNA transcripts were the TCR beta CDR3 regions. The study used the HTBI primer set for a first-round RT-PCR of the TCR CDR3. Via MiXCR, TCRdb re-called the multiplex PCR reads, giving one row per CDR3 protein. The sample includes around 600,000 distinct CDR3 sequences, more than 15% of them seen just once. The sequenced sample consisted of blood. These receptor sequences come from a middle-aged woman with Graves' ophthalmopathy.

This clonotype was recorded at least ten times. The gene calls are TRBV20-1 and TRBJ2-7; 11 nucleotides align to TRBD1. Germline CDR1 and CDR2: DFQATT and SNEGSKA (reference sequence). Germline trimming cut 5 bases from V and 3 bases from J; bases unmatched to any gene: 3. This CDR3 has 13 residues. As DNA, the CDR3 is TGCAGTGCTCGGGGACAGGGGGACTACGAGCAGTACTTC. Translating gives CSARGQGDYEQYF.

This sequence joins TRBV28 and TRBJ1-5; TRBD1 might be the D (5 bases). Trimming took off 3 bases at V and 2 bases at J, with 11 bases between the two ends. This CDR3 contains 15 residues. CDR1 and CDR2 from the germline V gene are MDHEN and SYDVKM. The CDR3 DNA sequence: TGTGCCAGCAGTTTCCTAGTGGGGGGCAATCAGCCCCAGCATTTT. Its translation is CASSFLVGGNQPQHF.

This clonotype was observed many times. V usage is TRBV7-2 and J usage is TRBJ2-3; D remains ambiguous. Looked up from germline, CDR1 is SGHTA and CDR2 is FQGNSA. CDR3 length: 17 residues. V was cut by 2 bases and J by 0 bases, with 15 bases left in between. The CDR3 nucleotides are TGTGCCAGCAGCTTATTTGGGCTTGGCAGTAGCACAGATACGCAGTATTTT. Its protein is CASSLFGLGSSTDTQYF. Supplemented by reference TRBV7-2 and TRBJ2-3, the full variable domain reads GAGVSQSPSNKVTEKGKDVELRCDPISGHTALYWYRQSLGQGLEFLIYFQGNSAPDKSGLPSDRFSAERTGGSVSTLTIQRTQQEDSAVYLCASSLFGLGSSTDTQYFGPGTRLTVL.

The chain recombines TRBV7-3 with TRBJ2-3; D call uncertain. The CDR3 sequence is 16 residues long. V was pared by 0 bases and J by 2 bases, with 12 bases between. Germline CDR1 reads SGHTA; CDR2 reads FQGTGA. CDR3 DNA: TGTGCCAGCAGCTTAACCCCCTTATCTTACACAGATACGCAGTATTTT. Translation: CASSLTPLSYTDTQYF.

This clonotype was detected a few times. J is TRBJ2-7 and V is TRBV12-3 or TRBV12-4, with D uncertain. Trimming took 5 bases from V and 7 from J, leaving 15 bases between them. This CDR3 is built from 13 residues. CDR3 in DNA: TGTGCCAGCAGTCACAGTGATACCAAAGAGCAGTACTTC. Encoded protein: CASSHSDTKEQYF.

This clonotype was observed many times. The rearrangement links TRBV28 to TRBJ2-1; 8 positions match TRBD2. V lost 5 bases, J lost 10 bases, and 1 base stayed unmatched. Germline V gives CDR1 MDHEN, CDR2 SYDVKM. The CDR3 is 11 amino acids. CDR3 sequence (DNA): TGTGCCAGCAGTGGGACTAGAGAGCAGTTCTTC. This sequence encodes CASSGTREQFF.

The V and J genes are TRBV13 and TRBJ2-7, with TRBD1 matching over 7 bases. Trimming at V came to 4 bases and at J to 3 bases, leaving 9 bases not matched to a gene. This CDR3 contains 15 residues. Germline V gene sequence: CDR1 PRHDT, CDR2 FYEKMQ (reference sequence). The CDR3 nucleotides read TGTGCCAGCAGCTCTGGACCCGGGACAGACTACGAGCAGTACTTC. It is translated as CASSSGPGTDYEQYF.

This clonotype was counted ten times or more. This chain joins TRBV11-2 and TRBJ2-6; 7 bases map to TRBD2. Trimming took 3 bases from V and 2 from J; bases not matched to a gene: 7. CDR3 length: 17 residues. Germline V CDR1 and CDR2: SGHAT, FQNNGV. The CDR3 here is CASSFRVGGTGANVLTF. CDR3 coding DNA: TGTGCCAGCAGCTTTCGCGTGGGAGGGACTGGGGCCAACGTCCTGACTTTC.

This clonotype occurred many times. The chain carries TRBV11-2 and TRBJ2-1, with 8 bases identical to TRBD2. J was trimmed by 8 bases and V by 1 base; bases with no gene match: 7. This CDR3 is 15 amino acids long. Per germline, CDR1 SGHAT and CDR2 FQNNGV. CDR3 residues: CASSLVGLAGHEQFF. CDR3 nucleotides: TGTGCCAGCAGCTTAGTTGGACTAGCCGGGCATGAGCAGTTCTTC.

The V gene is TRBV4-1, the J gene TRBJ2-1, with a weak D call TRBD1 (7 bases). Germline V CDR1 and CDR2: MGHRA, YSYEKL. This CDR3 comprises 16 residues. V was pared by 4 bases and J by 9 bases, with 22 bases between. CDR3 nucleotide sequence: TGCGCCAGCAGCCCCGAGGGCAGGGGGGCCCATGGTGAGCAGTTCTTC. It codes for CASSPEGRGAHGEQFF.

The J gene is TRBJ2-2, the V gene TRBV28; D possibly corresponds to TRBD2 (5 bases). V was shortened by 5 bases and J by 3 bases, with 25 bases between the two germline ends. Germline CDR1 is MDHEN and CDR2 is SYDVKM. This CDR3 has 19 residues. This chain's CDR3 is CASSPGPTAESRDTGELFF. The CDR3 coding sequence is TGTGCCAGCAGTCCCGGACCTACAGCGGAGTCGCGAGACACCGGGGAGCTGTTTTTT.

This clonotype was observed a handful of times. V is TRBV5-8 and J is TRBJ1-5, with 8 bases aligning to TRBD1. The V gene end was trimmed by 0 bases and the J gene end by 7 bases; junction bases not matched to a gene: 6. The germline V gene encodes CDR1 SGHTS and CDR2 YDEGEE. The CDR3 is made up of 15 amino acids. The chain's CDR3 is CASSLAGRGLQPQHF. The CDR3 DNA reads as TGTGCCAGCAGCTTGGCAGGCAGGGGGCTCCAGCCCCAGCATTTT.

To note about this clonotype: Since a much larger clone is just one base distant, this may be a read error. J is TRBJ2-1 and V is TRBV12-3 or TRBV12-4, with TRBD2 as a possible D gene (6 bases). Trimming cost V 10 bases and J 0 bases, with 13 bases left between them. This CDR3 is built from 14 residues. In nucleotides, the CDR3 is TGTGCCAACACCCGGGGGAGCTCCTACAATGAGCAGTTCTTC. It encodes CANTRGSSYNEQFF.

This clonotype was seen ten or more times. The genes are TRBV11-1 and TRBJ2-5, with a tentative D call TRBD2 (6 bases). From germline, CDR1 is SGHAT and CDR2 FQDESV (reference sequence). The CDR3 contains 13 residues. Trimming removed 9 bases from V and 7 bases from J, with 18 bases in between. The CDR3 DNA reads as TGTGCCAGTGGGCCGGGACTCGCGGGGACCCAGTACTTC. Protein: CASGPGLAGTQYF.

The sample holds many counts of this clonotype. V gene TRBV20-1 combines with J gene TRBJ2-7; 8 bases agree with TRBD2. After removal of 6 bases from V and 4 bases from J, the junction contained 8 bases not matched to a gene. CDR3 length: 13 residues. Germline CDR1 reads DFQATT; CDR2 reads SNEGSKA (reference sequence). The CDR3 DNA follows: TGCAGTGCAACGACTAGCGAGCGTTACGAGCAGTACTTC. This sequence encodes CSATTSERYEQYF.

This clonotype was detected ten times or more. This sequence joins TRBV12-3 or TRBV12-4 and TRBJ1-1; D gene uncertain. CDR3 length: 14 residues. With 4 bases removed from V and 0 bases from J, the gap between germline ends came to 9 bases. CDR3 in DNA: TGTGCCAGCAGTTACCTCAGGATGAACACTGAAGCTTTCTTT. It specifies CASSYLRMNTEAFF.

This clonotype was observed many times. This chain connects TRBV12-3 or TRBV12-4 to TRBJ2-1, with D uncertain. The CDR3 contains 14 residues. The V and J ends lost 2 bases and 6 bases respectively, with 11 bases between them. In DNA form, the CDR3 reads TGTGCCAGCAGTTTATCATCCCTGGGCAATGAGCAGTTCTTC. Amino acid sequence: CASSLSSLGNEQFF.